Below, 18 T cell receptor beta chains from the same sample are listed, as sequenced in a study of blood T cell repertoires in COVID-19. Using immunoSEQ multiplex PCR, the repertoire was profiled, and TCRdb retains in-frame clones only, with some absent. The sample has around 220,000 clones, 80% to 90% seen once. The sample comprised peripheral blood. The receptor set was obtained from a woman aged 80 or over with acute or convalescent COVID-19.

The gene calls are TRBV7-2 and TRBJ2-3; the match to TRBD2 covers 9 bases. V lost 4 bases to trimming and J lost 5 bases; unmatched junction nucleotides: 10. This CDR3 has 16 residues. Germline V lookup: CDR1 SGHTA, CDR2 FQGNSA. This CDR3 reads CASSSSPSGVVDTQYF. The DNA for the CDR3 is TGTGCCAGCAGCTCTAGCCCTAGCGGGGTTGTAGATACGCAGTATTTT.

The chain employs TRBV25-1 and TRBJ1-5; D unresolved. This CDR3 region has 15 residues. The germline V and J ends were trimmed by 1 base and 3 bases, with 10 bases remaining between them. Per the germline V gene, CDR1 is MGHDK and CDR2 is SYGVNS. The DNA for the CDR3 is TGTGCCAGCAGTGAATCTACAGTTCCCAATCAGCCCCAGCATTTT. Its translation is CASSESTVPNQPQHF.

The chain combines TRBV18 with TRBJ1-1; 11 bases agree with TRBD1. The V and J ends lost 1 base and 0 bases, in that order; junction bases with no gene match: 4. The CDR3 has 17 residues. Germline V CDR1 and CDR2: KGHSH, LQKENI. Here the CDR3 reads CASSPLGTGGMNTEAFF. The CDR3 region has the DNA TGTGCCAGCTCACCACTAGGGACAGGGGGAATGAACACTGAAGCTTTCTTT.

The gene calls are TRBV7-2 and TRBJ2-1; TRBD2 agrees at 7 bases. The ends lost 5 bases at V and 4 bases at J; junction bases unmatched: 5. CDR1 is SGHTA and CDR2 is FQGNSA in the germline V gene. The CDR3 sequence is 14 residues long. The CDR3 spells CASSPWGGYNEQFF. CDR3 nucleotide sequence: TGTGCCAGCAGCCCATGGGGGGGTTACAATGAGCAGTTCTTC.

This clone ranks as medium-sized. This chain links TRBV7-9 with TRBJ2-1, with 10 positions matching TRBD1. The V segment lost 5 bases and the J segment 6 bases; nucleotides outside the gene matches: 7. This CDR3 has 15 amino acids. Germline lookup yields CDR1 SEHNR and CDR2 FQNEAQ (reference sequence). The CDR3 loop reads CASSPGQGGINEQFF. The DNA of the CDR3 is TGTGCCAGCAGCCCCGGACAGGGGGGCATCAATGAGCAGTTCTTC.

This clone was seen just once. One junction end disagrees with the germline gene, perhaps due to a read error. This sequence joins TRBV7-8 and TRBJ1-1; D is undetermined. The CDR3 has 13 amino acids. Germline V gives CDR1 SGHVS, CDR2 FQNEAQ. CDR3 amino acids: CASSLPVNTEAFF. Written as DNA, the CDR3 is TGTGCCAGCAGCTTACCGGTGAATACTGAAGCTTTCTTT.

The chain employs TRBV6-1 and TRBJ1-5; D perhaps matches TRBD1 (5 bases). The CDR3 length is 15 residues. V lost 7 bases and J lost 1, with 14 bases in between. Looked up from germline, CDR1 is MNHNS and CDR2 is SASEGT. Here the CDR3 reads CASKVGGASNQPQHF. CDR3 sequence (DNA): TGTGCCAGCAAGGTGGGGGGAGCGAGCAATCAGCCCCAGCATTTT.

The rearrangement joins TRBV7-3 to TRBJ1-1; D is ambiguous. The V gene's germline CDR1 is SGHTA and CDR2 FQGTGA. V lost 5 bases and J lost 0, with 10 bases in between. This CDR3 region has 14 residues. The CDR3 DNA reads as TGTGCCAGCAGCCCGGCAGGTTTGAACACTGAAGCTTTCTTT. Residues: CASSPAGLNTEAFF.

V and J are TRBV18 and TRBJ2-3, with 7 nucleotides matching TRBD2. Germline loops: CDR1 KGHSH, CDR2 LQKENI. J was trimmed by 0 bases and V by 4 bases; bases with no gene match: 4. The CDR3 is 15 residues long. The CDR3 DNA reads TGTGCCAGCTCACACGGGGGGATAAGCACAGATACGCAGTATTTT. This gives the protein CASSHGGISTDTQYF.

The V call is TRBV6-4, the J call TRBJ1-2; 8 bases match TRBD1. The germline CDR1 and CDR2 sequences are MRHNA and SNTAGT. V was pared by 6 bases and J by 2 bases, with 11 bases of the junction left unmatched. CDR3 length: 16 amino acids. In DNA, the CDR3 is TGTGCCAGCAGCCCCTACGGGGGGACAGGCAACTATGGCTACACCTTC. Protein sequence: CASSPYGGTGNYGYTF.

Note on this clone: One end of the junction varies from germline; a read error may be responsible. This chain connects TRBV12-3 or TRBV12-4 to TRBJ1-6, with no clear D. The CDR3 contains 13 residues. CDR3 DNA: TGTGCCAGCAGGAATCCTTTAAATTCACTCCTCCACTTT. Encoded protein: CASRNPLNSLLHF.

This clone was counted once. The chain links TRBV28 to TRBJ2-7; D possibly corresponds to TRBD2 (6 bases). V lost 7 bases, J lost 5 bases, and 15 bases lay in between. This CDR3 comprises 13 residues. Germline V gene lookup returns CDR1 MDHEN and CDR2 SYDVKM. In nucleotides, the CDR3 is TGTGCCAGCACGGAAAGACTAGTGAACGAGCAGTACTTC. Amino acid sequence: CASTERLVNEQYF.

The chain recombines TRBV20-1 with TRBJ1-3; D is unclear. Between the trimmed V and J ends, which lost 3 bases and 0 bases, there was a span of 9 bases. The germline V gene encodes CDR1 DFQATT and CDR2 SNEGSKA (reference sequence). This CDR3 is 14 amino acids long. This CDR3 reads CSASPRSSGNTIYF. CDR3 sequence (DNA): TGCAGTGCTAGTCCGCGGAGCTCTGGAAACACCATATATTTT.

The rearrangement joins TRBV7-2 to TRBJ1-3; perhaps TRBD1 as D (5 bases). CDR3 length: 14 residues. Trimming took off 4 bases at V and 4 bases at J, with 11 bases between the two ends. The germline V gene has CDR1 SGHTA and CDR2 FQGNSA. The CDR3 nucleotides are TGTGCCAGCAGCTCCCTCGGGGGGGGAAACACCATATATTTT. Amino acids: CASSSLGGGNTIYF.

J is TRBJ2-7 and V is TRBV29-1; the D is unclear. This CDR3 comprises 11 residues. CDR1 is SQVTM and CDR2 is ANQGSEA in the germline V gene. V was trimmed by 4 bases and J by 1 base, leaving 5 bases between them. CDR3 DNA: TGCAGCGTTGCTCTATCCTACGAGCAGTACTTC. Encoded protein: CSVALSYEQYF.

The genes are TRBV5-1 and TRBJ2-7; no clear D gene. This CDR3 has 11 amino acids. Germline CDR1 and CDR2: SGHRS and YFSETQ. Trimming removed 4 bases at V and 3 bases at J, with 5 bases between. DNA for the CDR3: TGCGCCAGCAGCGAGAACTACGAGCAGTACTTC. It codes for CASSENYEQYF.

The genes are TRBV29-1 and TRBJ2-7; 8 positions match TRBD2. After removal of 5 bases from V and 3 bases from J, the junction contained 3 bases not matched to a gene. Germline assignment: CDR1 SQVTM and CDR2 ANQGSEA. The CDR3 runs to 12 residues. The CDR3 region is CSVREGGYEQYF. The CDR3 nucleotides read TGCAGCGTTCGGGAGGGGGGCTACGAGCAGTACTTC.

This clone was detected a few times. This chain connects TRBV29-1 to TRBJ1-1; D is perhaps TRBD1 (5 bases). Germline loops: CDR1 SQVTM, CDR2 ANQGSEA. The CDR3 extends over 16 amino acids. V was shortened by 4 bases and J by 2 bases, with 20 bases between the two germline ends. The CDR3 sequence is CSVGRGSGQTNTEAFF. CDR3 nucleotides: TGCAGCGTTGGTAGGGGCTCTGGTCAGACTAACACTGAAGCTTTCTTT.